The clone carrying this T cell receptor (beta chain) has more than one count but fewer than ten. Antigen unknown. The data are from a study of cytomegalovirus exposure and HLA in healthy donors. Study results and caveats: A later analysis reportedly found fewer N-insertions in an Asian-associated ancestry cluster than the approximately 700-donor mean.

Both 60 Vbeta primers and 13 Jbeta primers went into the PCR. Clones were read by immunoSEQ multiplex PCR, and TCRdb kept only the in-frame ones, dropping some. This sample yields about 150,000 clones, of which about three quarters are seen a single time; 4% to 4.5% belongs to the top ten. This CDR3 has 13 residues. V lost 8 bases, J lost 1 base, and 11 bases lay in between. Germline lookup yields CDR1 MNHNS and CDR2 SASEGT. This sequence joins TRBV6-1 and TRBJ1-1, with D hard to call. The origin of this receptor is a woman aged 35 to 49 in good health and CMV-seronegative. Sequencing was done on a sample of PBMCs. CDR3 residues: CASETTPNTEAFF. The CDR3 nucleotides are TGTGCCAGCGAAACGACACCGAACACTGAAGCTTTCTTT.